Listed here are 10 T cell receptor beta chains from one sample, sequenced in a study of T cell responses to AZD1222 COVID-19 vaccine. Profiling relied on immunoSEQ multiplex PCR, and the TCRdb table lists in-frame clones only, not all of them. Among about 140,000 clones listed, about 90% were seen once. Sequencing used peripheral blood, obtained on day 0 of AZD1222 vaccination. The receptors derive from an adult in good health.

This clone has a single count. The chain's CDR3 is CASSLFSVGDNEQFF. CDR3 coding DNA: TGTGCCAGCAGCCTCTTCAGCGTTGGGGACAATGAGCAGTTCTTC. V usage is TRBV6-5 and J usage is TRBJ2-1; D unresolved. V was clipped by 6 bases and J by 5 bases, with 17 bases between them. Germline V gene sequence: CDR1 MNHEY, CDR2 SVGAGI. This CDR3 comprises 15 residues.

The V and J genes are TRBV30 and TRBJ2-3, with TRBD2 matching over 13 bases. CDR3 length: 15 residues. CDR1 and CDR2 from the germline V gene are GTSNPN and SVGIG (reference sequence). J lost 5 bases, V lost 3 bases, and 5 bases had no gene match. DNA for the CDR3: TGTGCCTGGAGGATCGGACTAGCGGGAGAAGATACGCAGTATTTT. It yields the protein CAWRIGLAGEDTQYF. The complete variable domain, with remaining parts taken from reference TRBV30 and TRBJ2-3, reads SQTIHQWPATLVQPVGSPLSLECTVEGTSNPNLYWYRQAAGRGLQLLFYSVGIGQISSEVPQNLSASRPQDRQFILSSKKLLLSDSGFYLCAWRIGLAGEDTQYFGPGTRLTVL.

Note on this clone: At one end the junction does not follow the germline gene, possibly because of a read error. The chain uses TRBV14 and TRBJ2-4; 10 positions agree with TRBD2. CDR1 and CDR2 from the germline V gene are SGHDN and FVKESK. CDR3 length equals 14 residues. For the CDR3, the DNA is TGTGCCAGCAGCCAAGATATGGAATTTGGGACTAGCGACTTC. Protein sequence: CASSQDMEFGTSDF. Variable domain in full (rest from reference TRBV14 and TRBJ2-4): EAGVTQFPSHSVIEKGQTVTLRCDPISGHDNLYWYRRVMGKEIKFLLHFVKESKQDESGMPNNRFLAERTGGTYSTLKVQPAELEDSGVYFCASSQDMEFGTSDFGAGTRLSVL.

The chain is built from TRBV5-3 and TRBJ2-1; 9 bases are a match to TRBD2. TRBV5-3 is flagged as an ORF with uncertain function. This CDR3 is built from 19 residues. Unmatched junction bases numbered 14, after V lost 0 bases and J lost 4 bases. The CDR3, as DNA: TGTGCCAGAAGCTTGGGGGTTCCTAGCGGGACCGAGAATTACAATGAGCAGTTCTTC. Translation: CARSLGVPSGTENYNEQFF.

The V and J genes are TRBV9 and TRBJ2-6; D gene uncertain. The ends were cut back, 0 bases at V and 4 bases at J, with 5 bases in the middle. The CDR3 totals 14 residues. Per germline, CDR1 SGDLS and CDR2 YYNGEE. CDR3 region: CASSVVSGANVLTF. In DNA, the CDR3 is TGTGCCAGCAGCGTAGTTTCAGGGGCCAACGTCCTGACTTTC.

The V and J genes are TRBV4-3 and TRBJ2-7; D ambiguous. The CDR3 runs to 15 residues. Trimming left V 1 base short and J 4 bases short, with 14 bases between. CDR1 is LGHNA and CDR2 is YSLEER in the germline V gene. Here the CDR3 DNA reads TGCGCCAGCAGCCAAGTTAGAGGCCTCTCATACGAGCAGTACTTC. It yields the protein CASSQVRGLSYEQYF.

This chain uses TRBV6-2 or TRBV6-3 with TRBJ2-1; tentatively, D is TRBD2 (5 bases). The CDR3 has 16 amino acids. Germline CDR1 and CDR2: MNHEY and SVGEGT. V shed 2 bases and J shed 5 bases, with 16 bases lying between them. CDR3 sequence reads: CASSYTVGGLHNEQFF. For the CDR3, the DNA is TGTGCCAGCAGTTACACGGTCGGCGGGCTCCACAATGAGCAGTTCTTC.

The CDR3 spells CASSLGTSGRSTDTQYF. As DNA, the CDR3 is TGTGCCAGCAGCCTGGGGACTAGCGGGAGGAGCACAGATACGCAGTATTTT. The chain combines TRBV11-3 with TRBJ2-3; 15 positions match TRBD2. The V gene's germline CDR1 is SGHNT and CDR2 YENEEA. V trimming: 5 bases; J trimming: 0 bases; junction bases outside the gene matches: 3. This CDR3 has 17 residues.

The rearrangement joins TRBV10-2 to TRBJ1-2; 7 bases map to TRBD1. CDR3 size: 15 residues. CDR1 WSHSY and CDR2 SAAADI come from the germline V gene. J gave up 6 bases and V 4 bases, and 11 bases lay outside the gene matches. CDR3: CASSGMTGMNNGYTF. The CDR3 DNA is TGCGCCAGCAGTGGTATGACAGGGATGAATAATGGCTACACCTTC.

The chain couples TRBV10-3 to TRBJ2-7; 7 nucleotides align to TRBD2. From germline, CDR1 is ENHRY and CDR2 SYGVKD. Losses at the gene ends were 0 bases for V and 7 bases for J; bases not matched to a gene: 9. The CDR3 is made up of 15 amino acids. The CDR3 sequence: CAISESQRAAGEQYF. The DNA for the CDR3 is TGTGCCATCAGTGAGTCTCAACGGGCAGCGGGAGAGCAGTACTTC.